Each of the 7 T cell receptor beta chains below was sequenced from the same sample in a study of shared clonotypes between healthy human individuals. Assay: immunoSEQ multiplex PCR; the TCRdb copy retains only in-frame clones and omits some. This sample carries under 850,000 clones, about two thirds of them seen once, and the ten largest clones take about 1.7%. The sample consisted of memory CD4+ T cells sorted from blood. Subset: CD45RA-negative fraction. These receptors all come from a woman in her thirties in good health.

The CDR3 sequence is CASSLAAGSGANVLTF. In nucleotides, the CDR3 is TGCGCCAGCAGCCTGGCCGCAGGCTCTGGGGCCAACGTCCTGACTTTC. The chain recombines TRBV5-1 with TRBJ2-6; D is unclear. This CDR3 is built from 16 residues. The germline gives CDR1 SGHRS, CDR2 YFSETQ. V gave up 4 bases and J gave up 0 bases, with 11 bases separating them.

This clone was observed once. This chain links TRBV19 with TRBJ2-1, with 8 bases fitting TRBD2. Per germline, CDR1 LNHDA and CDR2 SQIVND (reference sequence). V shed 9 bases and J 9 bases; nucleotides not matched to a gene: 10. The CDR3 runs to 13 residues. DNA for the CDR3: TGTGCCAGCCAAGCGGGGGCTCGCCCTGAGCAGTTCTTC. Translation: CASQAGARPEQFF. Based on the CDR3 plus reference TRBV19 and TRBJ2-1, the full variable domain is DGGITQSPKYLFRKEGQNVTLSCEQNLNHDAMYWYRQDPGQGLRLIYYSQIVNDFQKGDIAEGYSVSREKKESFPLTVTSAQKNPTAFYLCASQAGARPEQFFGPGTRLTVL.

This clone appeared many times. This chain joins TRBV2 and TRBJ2-5; 13 positions agree with TRBD2. The length of the CDR3 is 16 residues. Per the germline V gene, CDR1 is SNHLY and CDR2 is FYNNEI. The trim removed 5 bases at V and 5 bases at J, leaving 8 bases unmatched. The chain's CDR3 is CASSRLAGGRGETQYF. The CDR3 DNA reads TGTGCCAGCAGTAGACTAGCGGGAGGCCGGGGGGAGACCCAGTACTTC.

CDR3 residues: CASSYTWGQETQYF. The CDR3 region has the DNA TGTGCCAGCAGCTATACTTGGGGTCAAGAGACCCAGTACTTC. The rearrangement joins TRBV7-8 to TRBJ2-5, with D unclear. This CDR3 is built from 14 residues. The germline V gene encodes CDR1 SGHVS and CDR2 FQNEAQ. Trimming shortened V by 4 bases and J by 2 bases, and 11 bases separated the two germline ends. Supplemented by reference TRBV7-8 and TRBJ2-5, the full variable domain reads GAGVSQSPRYKVAKRGQDVALRCDPISGHVSLFWYQQALGQGPEFLTYFQNEAQLDKSGLPSDRFFAERPEGSVSTLKIQRTQQEDSAVYLCASSYTWGQETQYFGPGTRLLVL.

The table lists this clone with a few counts. This rearrangement joins TRBV5-1 to TRBJ2-5; TRBD1 agrees at 9 bases. This CDR3 is built from 14 residues. The germline gives CDR1 SGHRS, CDR2 YFSETQ. The trim removed 8 bases at V and 5 bases at J, leaving 10 bases unmatched. CDR3 amino acids: CASAGDRVMETQYF. Written as DNA, the CDR3 is TGCGCCAGTGCCGGGGACAGGGTTATGGAGACCCAGTACTTC.

This clone was picked up one time. A much more abundant neighbour one base away suggests this may be a read error. This sample includes further DNA sequences coding for the same CDR3. The chain couples TRBV19 to TRBJ2-5, with D possibly TRBD2 on 5 matching bases. V gave up 9 bases and J gave up 8 bases, with 7 bases separating them. The CDR3 has 9 amino acids. Germline V gene data show CDR1 as LNHDA and CDR2 as SQIVND (reference sequence). The CDR3, as DNA: TGTGCCAGGAGGGAAACCCAGTACTTC. Protein sequence: CARRETQYF.

The chain couples TRBV5-1 to TRBJ2-2; the D is unclear. This CDR3 is built from 14 residues. Germline CDR1 is SGHRS and CDR2 is YFSETQ. With 6 bases removed from V and 1 base from J, the gap between germline ends came to 10 bases. CDR3 DNA: TGCGCCAGCAAAACTGAAGGGAACACCGGGGAGCTGTTTTTT. As protein: CASKTEGNTGELFF.